The 4 T cell receptor beta chains below were found in one sample sequenced in a study of blood T cell repertoires in COVID-19. Repertoires were generated with immunoSEQ multiplex PCR, while TCRdb's copy carries only in-frame clones and drops some. This table has 50,000 to 55,000 clones, 89% appearing once. Sequencing was performed on peripheral blood. Source of these receptors: a man aged 55-75 years with active COVID-19.

V and J are TRBV19 and TRBJ1-2, with 7 bases matching TRBD1. V lost 6 bases, J lost 5 bases, and 9 bases stayed unmatched. Per the germline V gene, CDR1 is LNHDA and CDR2 is SQIVND (reference sequence). This CDR3 has 14 amino acids. CDR3 in DNA: TGTGCCAGTAGAGAGGACAGGAGTCAATATGGCTACACCTTC. As protein: CASREDRSQYGYTF.

The count of this clone is one. This chain uses TRBV5-6 with TRBJ1-2; the D gene is possibly TRBD1 (5 bases). The CDR3 consists of 16 residues. V shed 0 bases and J shed 2 bases, with 14 bases lying between them. The germline V gene has CDR1 SGHDT and CDR2 YYEEEE. This CDR3 reads CASSLAIDSGNYGYTF. Written as DNA, the CDR3 is TGTGCCAGCAGCTTGGCCATAGACAGCGGGAACTATGGCTACACCTTC.

The CDR3 region is CASSLVSRTYEQYF. As DNA, the CDR3 is TGTGCCAGCAGCTTAGTTTCCAGGACCTACGAGCAGTACTTC. The chain employs TRBV7-2 and TRBJ2-7; D ambiguous. CDR3 length: 14 amino acids. Trimming shortened V by 1 base and J by 2 bases, and 9 bases separated the two germline ends. Per the germline V gene, CDR1 is SGHTA and CDR2 is FQGNSA. Full variable domain (rest looked up from reference TRBV7-2 and TRBJ2-7): GAGVSQSPSNKVTEKGKDVELRCDPISGHTALYWYRQSLGQGLEFLIYFQGNSAPDKSGLPSDRFSAERTGGSVSTLTIQRTQQEDSAVYLCASSLVSRTYEQYFGPGTRLTVT.

The chain is built from TRBV7-3 and TRBJ2-3; D is undetermined. Germline loops: CDR1 SGHTA, CDR2 FQGTGA. CDR3 size: 13 residues. Trimming removed 3 bases from V and 1 base from J, with 5 bases in between. CDR3 sequence: CASSFTGTDTQYF. The CDR3, as DNA: TGTGCCAGCAGCTTTACAGGCACAGATACGCAGTATTTT.